This T cell receptor (beta chain) emerged from a study of patients and donors after allogeneic stem cell transplantation. Each CDR3 protein gets one entry after TCRdb re-called the RT-PCR reads with MiXCR. The sample shows about a million distinct CDR3 sequences, roughly 18% of them seen only once. V shed 3 bases, J shed 2 bases, and the junction held 3 bases outside the gene matches. CDR1 and CDR2 (germline): DFQATT, SNEGSKA (reference sequence). The CDR3 has 15 residues. This sequence was found in a human donor who was either an allogeneic HSCT recipient or a stem cell or donor lymphocyte infusion donor (not recorded which). It is not recorded whose cells these are; they may come from a transplant donor. The specimen was blood, either unsorted or a sorted T cell fraction (not recorded which). The V gene is TRBV20-1, the J gene TRBJ2-3; 12 nucleotides align to TRBD2. The CDR3 here is CSASGLAGITDTQYF. The CDR3 DNA reads TGCAGTGCTAGCGGACTAGCGGGAATCACAGATACGCAGTATTTT.